This T cell receptor (beta chain) was sequenced during a study of cytomegalovirus exposure and HLA in healthy donors. Study-wide points: The presence/absence work took it that sequencing depth was about the same across donors. Another analysis was done later, and it associated 16,951 TCR beta sequences with HLA alleles at 0.05 false discovery rate.

There are a few counts of this clone. Its antigen remains unknown. The primer mix had 60 Vbeta and 13 Jbeta primers. Some clones are missing from TCRdb's copy, which holds only in-frame ones; the method was immunoSEQ multiplex PCR. The table shows 160,000 or so clones, with about two thirds occurring only once. CDR3 length: 15 amino acids. After removal of 4 bases from V and 2 bases from J, the junction contained 5 bases not matched to a gene. Germline loops: CDR1 SGHDT, CDR2 YYEEEE. What was sequenced was PBMCs. The chain is built from TRBV5-6 and TRBJ2-5, with TRBD1 identical over 10 bases. The clonotype comes from a human donor in good health. CDR3 region: CASSRDRGYQETQYF. DNA of the CDR3: TGTGCCAGCAGCCGGGACAGGGGCTATCAAGAGACCCAGTACTTC.